The 17 T cell receptor beta chains given below trace back to one sample, sequenced in a study. MiXCR, run by TCRdb on the 5' RACE reads, gives a single entry per CDR3 protein. This sample yields about 55,000 distinct CDR3 sequences, of which more than 20% are seen a single time; about 2.9% belongs to the top ten. The sorted Tregs were CD4+CD25+CD127-/low cells. The material sequenced was tumor-infiltrating Tregs sorted from the breast tumor. These receptor sequences come from a female donor with breast cancer.

This clonotype was seen many times. The rearrangement links TRBV2 to TRBJ1-1; D unresolved. The CDR3 has 12 amino acids. From germline, CDR1 is SNHLY and CDR2 FYNNEI. The V and J ends lost 7 bases and 4 bases respectively, with 10 bases between them. The DNA for the CDR3 is TGTGCCAGCATTTCCGTCGGCACTGAAGCTTTCTTT. Its translation: CASISVGTEAFF.

This clonotype was seen only a few times. This chain joins TRBV4-2 and TRBJ2-7; D remains unclear. V gave up 3 bases and J gave up 6 bases, with 12 bases separating them. The germline gives CDR1 LGHNA, CDR2 YNFKEQ. The CDR3 has 13 residues. CDR3 sequence (DNA): TGTGCCAGCAGCCACCGAGTCTTGGGCGAGCAGTACTTC. Translation: CASSHRVLGEQYF.

With regard to this clonotype: A junction end diverges from the germline sequence, so it may reflect a read error. V and J are TRBV5-1 and TRBJ1-4, with TRBD1 matching 8 bases. CDR1 is SGHRS and CDR2 is YFSETQ in the germline V gene. This CDR3 has 17 residues. CDR3 DNA: TGCGCCAGCGGCTTGGCCTGGACAGGGCTTGCTAATGAAAAACTGTTTTTT. Translating gives CASGLAWTGLANEKLFF. The full variable domain, with the rest looked up from reference TRBV5-1 and TRBJ1-4, is KAGVTQTPRYLIKTRGQQVTLSCSPISGHRSVSWYQQTPGQGLQFLFEYFSETQRNKGNFPGRFSGRQFSNSRSEMNVSTLELGDSALYLCASGLAWTGLANEKLFFGSGTQLSVL.

J is TRBJ2-7 and V is TRBV7-9; TRBD1 matches at 8 bases. The CDR3 loop spans 16 amino acids. V trimming: 3 bases; J trimming: 6 bases; junction bases outside the gene matches: 13. Germline CDR1 SEHNR, CDR2 FQNEAQ (reference sequence). The CDR3 DNA reads TGTGCCAGCAGCTTTGGGTACGGGACAGGTCTATTCGAGCAGTACTTC. Translated: CASSFGYGTGLFEQYF. The full variable domain, its missing parts supplied by reference TRBV7-9 and TRBJ2-7, is DTGVSQNPRHKITKRGQNVTFRCDPISEHNRLYWYRQTLGQGPEFLTYFQNEAQLEKSRLLSDRFSAERPKGSFSTLEIQRTEQGDSAMYLCASSFGYGTGLFEQYFGPGTRLTVT.

This clonotype was counted a few times. This sequence joins TRBV7-6 and TRBJ1-2; TRBD1 is a possible D gene (5 bases). Germline assignment: CDR1 SGHVS and CDR2 FNYEAQ. Between the trimmed V and J ends, which lost 5 bases and 0 bases, there was a span of 19 bases. This CDR3 region has 17 residues. This CDR3 reads CASSTSRGPTSNYGYTF. CDR3 bases: TGTGCCAGCAGCACTAGTCGGGGACCGACCTCTAACTATGGCTACACCTTC.

The chain combines TRBV5-1 with TRBJ2-1; 9 positions agree with TRBD2. Unmatched junction bases numbered 9, after V lost 4 bases and J lost 7 bases. This CDR3 has 15 residues. Germline V gene lookup returns CDR1 SGHRS and CDR2 YFSETQ. The CDR3, as DNA: TGCGCCAGCAGCCTCAATAGCGGGAGAACGAATGAGCAGTTCTTC. It translates to CASSLNSGRTNEQFF.

This clonotype occurred a few times. The J gene is TRBJ1-5, the V gene TRBV4-2; D not certain. The CDR3 extends over 13 amino acids. Germline CDR1 reads LGHNA; CDR2 reads YNFKEQ. V shed 0 bases and J shed 12 bases, with 12 bases lying between them. The CDR3 bases are TGTGCCAGCAGCCAAGAAGTTGAGACACTCCAGCATTTT. This translates into CASSQEVETLQHF.

There are a few counts of this clonotype. The J gene is TRBJ2-1, the V gene TRBV20-1, with 8 bases identical to TRBD2. This CDR3 is built from 14 residues. CDR1 is DFQATT, CDR2 SNEGSKA, per germline (reference sequence). Trimming cost V 6 bases and J 7 bases; bases outside gene matches: 11. The CDR3 loop is CSALSGTPRNEQFF. The DNA for the CDR3 is TGCAGTGCCCTTAGCGGGACCCCGAGAAATGAGCAGTTCTTC.

Many counts were recorded for this clonotype. The chain uses TRBV4-2 and TRBJ1-1; 9 bases are shared with TRBD1. CDR1 is LGHNA and CDR2 is YNFKEQ in the germline V gene. The junction had 4 bases not matched to a gene; V was cut back by 3 bases and J by 5 bases. CDR3 length: 14 residues. CDR3 DNA sequence: TGTGCCAGCAGCCACCTCGGACAGGGGACTGAAGCTTTCTTT. Translating gives CASSHLGQGTEAFF.

This chain connects TRBV18 to TRBJ2-3; unclear D gene. Germline CDR1 KGHSH, CDR2 LQKENI. V was clipped by 0 bases and J by 7 bases, with 11 bases between them. The CDR3 runs to 14 residues. The CDR3 DNA reads as TGTGCCAGCTCACCACCAAGGGATGGGAATACGCAGTATTTT. It yields the protein CASSPPRDGNTQYF.

Points on this clonotype: In this CDR3 the conserved last residue, phenylalanine or tryptophan, is missing, so a read error is likely. This CDR3 is CATSDLGSGPAETQYL. CDR3 DNA sequence: TGTGCCACTAGTGATTTGGGCAGTGGGCCAGCAGAGACCCAGTACCTC. The chain carries TRBV24-1 and TRBJ2-5; D uncertain. The CDR3 length is 16 residues. Per the germline V gene, CDR1 is KGHDR and CDR2 is SFDVKD.

This clonotype was counted at least ten times. The chain recombines TRBV5-1 with TRBJ1-5, with TRBD1 matching 7 bases. The V gene's germline CDR1 is SGHRS and CDR2 YFSETQ. The CDR3 consists of 15 residues. The V and J ends lost 4 bases and 4 bases, in that order; junction bases with no gene match: 8. The CDR3 loop reads CASSRQGGKNQPQHF. CDR3 DNA sequence: TGCGCCAGCAGCCGACAGGGCGGAAAGAATCAGCCCCAGCATTTT.

The V call is TRBV20-1, the J call TRBJ1-2, with D maybe TRBD1 (5 bases). The V and J ends lost 0 bases and 0 bases respectively, with 20 bases between them. The germline CDR1 and CDR2 sequences are DFQATT and SNEGSKA (reference sequence). This CDR3 contains 18 residues. The CDR3 protein is CSARDPNSGAGSNYGYTF. The CDR3, as DNA: TGCAGTGCTAGAGATCCAAATTCCGGGGCAGGGTCTAACTATGGCTACACCTTC.

This clonotype was seen repeatedly, ten times or more. This chain joins TRBV4-1 and TRBJ2-1, with 15 bases lining up with TRBD2. Germline CDR1 MGHRA, CDR2 YSYEKL. The V gene end was trimmed by 3 bases and the J gene end by 10 bases; junction bases not matched to a gene: 13. This CDR3 is 18 amino acids long. CDR3: CASSHLDMGLAGGREQFF. DNA of the CDR3: TGCGCCAGCAGCCACCTGGACATGGGACTAGCGGGAGGAAGGGAGCAGTTCTTC.

This clonotype came up a few times. Germline is not matched at one junction end, which may reflect a read error. This chain links TRBV12-3 or TRBV12-4 with TRBJ2-1, with 11 bases aligning to TRBD1. There are 13 residues in the CDR3. This CDR3 reads CASSGQGAGEQSF. DNA of the CDR3: TGTGCCAGCAGTGGACAGGGGGCGGGTGAGCAGTCCTTC.

V usage is TRBV5-1 and J usage is TRBJ2-3; TRBD1 matches at 8 bases. This CDR3 region has 15 residues. J gave up 6 bases and V 4 bases, and 10 bases lay outside the gene matches. CDR1 and CDR2 (germline): SGHRS, YFSETQ. This CDR3 is CASSLSGTGGDTQYF. In nucleotides, the CDR3 is TGCGCCAGCAGCCTGTCCGGGACAGGTGGGGATACGCAGTATTTT. Drawing the rest from reference TRBV5-1 and TRBJ2-3, the complete variable domain is KAGVTQTPRYLIKTRGQQVTLSCSPISGHRSVSWYQQTPGQGLQFLFEYFSETQRNKGNFPGRFSGRQFSNSRSEMNVSTLELGDSALYLCASSLSGTGGDTQYFGPGTRLTVL.

This clonotype was detected only a few times. The V call is TRBV6-2 or TRBV6-3, the J call TRBJ2-1; D is possibly TRBD2 (6 bases). Trimming left V 5 bases short and J 9 bases short, with 20 bases between. CDR1 is MNHEY and CDR2 is SVGEGT in the germline V gene. The CDR3 is 15 residues long. The CDR3 coding sequence is TGTGCCAGCAGTGACCCGGGCGGGACGGCTGGTGAGCAGTTCTTC. This gives the protein CASSDPGGTAGEQFF.